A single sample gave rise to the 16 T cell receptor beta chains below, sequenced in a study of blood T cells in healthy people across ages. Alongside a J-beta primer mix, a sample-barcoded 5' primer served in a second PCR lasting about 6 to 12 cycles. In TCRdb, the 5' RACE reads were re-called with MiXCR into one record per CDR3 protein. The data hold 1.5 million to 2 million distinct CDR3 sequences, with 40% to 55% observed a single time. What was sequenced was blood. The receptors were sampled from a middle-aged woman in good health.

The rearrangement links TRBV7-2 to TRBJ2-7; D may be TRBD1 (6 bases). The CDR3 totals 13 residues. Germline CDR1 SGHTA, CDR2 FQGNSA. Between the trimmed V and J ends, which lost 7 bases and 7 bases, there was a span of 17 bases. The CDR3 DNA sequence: TGTGCCAGCACCCGTCAGGGGCCCGGTGAGCAGTACTTC. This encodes CASTRQGPGEQYF. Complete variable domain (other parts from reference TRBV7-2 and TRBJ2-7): GAGVSQSPSNKVTEKGKDVELRCDPISGHTALYWYRQSLGQGLEFLIYFQGNSAPDKSGLPSDRFSAERTGGSVSTLTIQRTQQEDSAVYLCASTRQGPGEQYFGPGTRLTVT.

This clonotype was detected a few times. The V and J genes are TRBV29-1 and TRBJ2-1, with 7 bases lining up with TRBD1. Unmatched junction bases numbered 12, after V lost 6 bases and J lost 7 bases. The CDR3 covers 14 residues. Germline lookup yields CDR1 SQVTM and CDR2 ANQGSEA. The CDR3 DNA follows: TGCAGCGTGATGGGGGCCCGGGACAGAAATGAGCAGTTCTTC. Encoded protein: CSVMGARDRNEQFF.

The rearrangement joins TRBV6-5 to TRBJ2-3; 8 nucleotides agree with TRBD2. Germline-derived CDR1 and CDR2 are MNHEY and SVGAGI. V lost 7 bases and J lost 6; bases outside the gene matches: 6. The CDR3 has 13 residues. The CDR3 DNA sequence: TGTGCCAGCAAAGCGGGGGCGGGGGATACGCAGTATTTT. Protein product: CASKAGAGDTQYF.

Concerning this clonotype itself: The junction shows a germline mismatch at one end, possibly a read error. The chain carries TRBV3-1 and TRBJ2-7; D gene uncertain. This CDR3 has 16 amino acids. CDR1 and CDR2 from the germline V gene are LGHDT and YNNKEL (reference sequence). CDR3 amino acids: CASIQVLQYGLEEQYF. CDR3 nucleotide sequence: TGTGCCAGCATCCAAGTGCTCCAGTACGGGCTCGAGGAGCAGTACTTC.

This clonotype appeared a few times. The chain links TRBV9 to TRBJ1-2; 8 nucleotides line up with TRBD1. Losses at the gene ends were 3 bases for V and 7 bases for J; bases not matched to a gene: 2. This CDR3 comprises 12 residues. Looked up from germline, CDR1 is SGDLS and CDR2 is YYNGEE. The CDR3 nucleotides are TGTGCCAGCAGCGCAGACAGGGGTGGCTACACCTTC. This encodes CASSADRGGYTF.

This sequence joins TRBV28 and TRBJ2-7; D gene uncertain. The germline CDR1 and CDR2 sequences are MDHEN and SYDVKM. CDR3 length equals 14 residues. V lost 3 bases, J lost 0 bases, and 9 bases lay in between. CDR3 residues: CASSLGLLSYEQYF. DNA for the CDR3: TGTGCCAGCAGTTTGGGCCTCCTCTCCTACGAGCAGTACTTC.

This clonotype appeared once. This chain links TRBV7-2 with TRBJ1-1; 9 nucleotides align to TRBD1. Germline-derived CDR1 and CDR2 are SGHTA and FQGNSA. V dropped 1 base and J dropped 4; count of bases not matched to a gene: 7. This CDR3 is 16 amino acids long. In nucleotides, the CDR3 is TGTGCCAGCAGCTTAGTAGGGACAGGGAGCGGCACTGAAGCTTTCTTT. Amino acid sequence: CASSLVGTGSGTEAFF.

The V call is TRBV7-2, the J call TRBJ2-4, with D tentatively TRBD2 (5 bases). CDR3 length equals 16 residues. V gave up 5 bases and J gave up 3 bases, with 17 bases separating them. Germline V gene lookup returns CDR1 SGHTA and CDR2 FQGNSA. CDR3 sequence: CASSRTGLDDKNIQYF. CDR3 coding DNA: TGTGCCAGCAGCCGCACGGGGTTGGACGACAAAAACATTCAGTACTTC.

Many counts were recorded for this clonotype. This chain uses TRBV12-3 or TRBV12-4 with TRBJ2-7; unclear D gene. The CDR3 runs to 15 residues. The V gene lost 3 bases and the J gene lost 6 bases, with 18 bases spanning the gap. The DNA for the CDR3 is TGTGCCAGCAGTTTTAGCCCCTCTGGCACCTCCGAGCAGTACTTC. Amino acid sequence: CASSFSPSGTSEQYF.

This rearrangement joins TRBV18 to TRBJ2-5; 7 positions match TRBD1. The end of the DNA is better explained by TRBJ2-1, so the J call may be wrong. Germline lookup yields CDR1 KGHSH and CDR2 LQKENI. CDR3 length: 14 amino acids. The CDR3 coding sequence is TGTGCCAGCTCACCAAGGGACAGCCAAGAGACCCAGTTCTTC. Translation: CASSPRDSQETQFF.

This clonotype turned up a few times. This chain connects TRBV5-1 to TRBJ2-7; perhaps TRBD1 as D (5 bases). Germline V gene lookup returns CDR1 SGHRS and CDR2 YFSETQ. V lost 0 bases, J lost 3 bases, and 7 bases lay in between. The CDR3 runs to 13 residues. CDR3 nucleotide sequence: TGCGCCAGCAGCTTGGAAGGGGACTACGAGCAGTACTTC. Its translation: CASSLEGDYEQYF. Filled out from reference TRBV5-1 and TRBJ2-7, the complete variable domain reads KAGVTQTPRYLIKTRGQQVTLSCSPISGHRSVSWYQQTPGQGLQFLFEYFSETQRNKGNFPGRFSGRQFSNSRSEMNVSTLELGDSALYLCASSLEGDYEQYFGPGTRLTVT.

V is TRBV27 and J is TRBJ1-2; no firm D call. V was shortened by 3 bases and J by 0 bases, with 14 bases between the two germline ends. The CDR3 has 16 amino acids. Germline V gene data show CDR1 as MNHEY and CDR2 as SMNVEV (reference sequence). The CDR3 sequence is CASSFSGEQTNYGYTF. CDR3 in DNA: TGTGCCAGCAGTTTTAGTGGTGAGCAGACTAACTATGGCTACACCTTC.

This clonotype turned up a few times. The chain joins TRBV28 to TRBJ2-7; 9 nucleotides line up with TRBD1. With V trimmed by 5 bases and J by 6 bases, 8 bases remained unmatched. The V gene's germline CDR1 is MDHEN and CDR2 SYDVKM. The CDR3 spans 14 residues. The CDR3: CASSPSDRGPEQYF. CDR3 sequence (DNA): TGTGCCAGCAGTCCATCGGACAGGGGCCCCGAGCAGTACTTC.

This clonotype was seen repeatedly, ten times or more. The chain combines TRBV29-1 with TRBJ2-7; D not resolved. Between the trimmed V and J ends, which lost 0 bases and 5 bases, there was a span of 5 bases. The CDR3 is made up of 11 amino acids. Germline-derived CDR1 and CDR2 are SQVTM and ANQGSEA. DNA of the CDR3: TGCAGCGTTGAAGATCTGAACGAGCAGTACTTC. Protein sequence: CSVEDLNEQYF.

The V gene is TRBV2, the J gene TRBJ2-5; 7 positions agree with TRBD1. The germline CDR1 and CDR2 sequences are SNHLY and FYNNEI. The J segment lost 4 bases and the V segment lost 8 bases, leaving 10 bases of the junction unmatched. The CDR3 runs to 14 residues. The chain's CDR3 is CASSIQGVPETQYF. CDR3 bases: TGTGCCAGCTCTATCCAGGGGGTACCAGAGACCCAGTACTTC.

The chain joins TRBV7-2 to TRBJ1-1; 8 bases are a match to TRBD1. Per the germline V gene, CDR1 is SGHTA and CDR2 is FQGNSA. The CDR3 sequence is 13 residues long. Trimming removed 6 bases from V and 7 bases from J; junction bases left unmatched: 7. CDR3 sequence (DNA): TGTGCCAGCAGACCGGGACAGGTGGGTGAAGCTTTCTTT. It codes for CASRPGQVGEAFF.